The next 9 T cell receptor beta chains were all read from a single sample in a study of blood T cell repertoires in COVID-19. Using immunoSEQ multiplex PCR, the repertoire was profiled, and TCRdb retains in-frame clones only, with some absent. The sample lists 150,000 to 200,000 clones, 88% occurring once. The sequenced sample consisted of peripheral blood. All receptors derive from a human donor in a cohort sampled during active COVID-19.

This chain uses TRBV7-9 with TRBJ1-4, with unresolved D. V gave up 2 bases and J gave up 7 bases, with 11 bases separating them. The CDR3 consists of 14 residues. The V gene's germline CDR1 is SEHNR and CDR2 FQNEAQ (reference sequence). CDR3 loop: CASSLRGSGEKLFF. The CDR3 DNA reads as TGTGCCAGCAGCTTACGGGGTTCTGGTGAAAAACTGTTTTTT.

J is TRBJ2-1 and V is TRBV3-1 (or the pseudogene TRBV3-2), with D perhaps matching TRBD2 (5 bases). This CDR3 has 16 amino acids. Deletions cut 5 bases from V and 3 bases from J, with 17 bases between. The germline V gene has CDR1 LGHDT and CDR2 YNNKEL (reference sequence). As DNA, the CDR3 is TGTGCCAGCAGCGAAACTAGGGTCACCCGCTACAATGAGCAGTTCTTC. This translates into CASSETRVTRYNEQFF.

V is TRBV4-1 and J is TRBJ2-3, with a tentative D call TRBD2 (6 bases). This CDR3 has 15 residues. Looked up from germline, CDR1 is MGHRA and CDR2 is YSYEKL. Trimming stripped 0 bases from V and 1 base from J, with 8 bases between. The CDR3 nucleotides are TGCGCCAGCAGCCAAGACCCGGGGGGCACAGATACGCAGTATTTT. It is translated as CASSQDPGGTDTQYF.

The gene calls are TRBV30 and TRBJ1-3; D uncertain. V shed 2 bases and J shed 0 bases, with 11 bases lying between them. The CDR3 is 15 amino acids. Germline CDR1 is GTSNPN and CDR2 is SVGIG (reference sequence). CDR3 protein: CAWSQEGRSGNTIYF. DNA of the CDR3: TGTGCCTGGAGTCAGGAAGGCCGCTCTGGAAACACCATATATTTT.

V and J are TRBV27 and TRBJ2-3; weak D call: TRBD2 (6 bases). CDR3 length: 16 amino acids. The germline V gene has CDR1 MNHEY and CDR2 SMNVEV (reference sequence). Between the trimmed V and J ends, which lost 1 base and 5 bases, there was a span of 16 bases. CDR3 nucleotides: TGTGCCAGCAGTTTATTAGGCGGGACCGGTGGAGATACGCAGTATTTT. As protein: CASSLLGGTGGDTQYF.

This chain links TRBV7-9 with TRBJ1-2; TRBD1 agrees at 12 bases. The V gene end was trimmed by 4 bases and the J gene end by 8 bases; junction bases not matched to a gene: 5. CDR1 SEHNR and CDR2 FQNEAQ come from the germline V gene (reference sequence). The CDR3 consists of 14 residues. This CDR3 reads CASSSGTGGLGYTF. In nucleotides, the CDR3 is TGTGCCAGCAGCTCCGGGACAGGGGGCTTGGGCTACACCTTC.

The rearrangement uses TRBV9 and TRBJ2-2; D is undetermined. The germline V gene encodes CDR1 SGDLS and CDR2 YYNGEE. The CDR3 length is 16 residues. Trimming removed 0 bases from V and 5 bases from J, with 14 bases in between. The CDR3 protein is CASSVGVSLRTGELFF. CDR3 coding DNA: TGTGCCAGCAGCGTAGGGGTTAGCTTGAGGACCGGGGAGCTGTTTTTT.

The V call is TRBV19, the J call TRBJ2-1; TRBD2 agrees at 11 bases. V gave up 2 bases and J gave up 6 bases; unmatched junction bases: 9. CDR1 is LNHDA and CDR2 is SQIVND in the germline V gene (reference sequence). The CDR3 has 17 amino acids. The CDR3 DNA reads TGTGCCAGTAGTATATCCTTCCTAGCGGGAGGCAGCAATGAGCAGTTCTTC. Protein: CASSISFLAGGSNEQFF.

The V gene is TRBV7-9, the J gene TRBJ2-5; 10 bases are shared with TRBD1. The end of the DNA fits TRBJ2-7 better, so the J call may be wrong. Germline CDR1 SEHNR, CDR2 FQNEAQ (reference sequence). The CDR3 is made up of 15 amino acids. In nucleotides, the CDR3 is TGTGCCAGCAGCTACATCCGACAGGGGGCGTCCGAGCAGTACTTC. It is translated as CASSYIRQGASEQYF.